These T cell receptor beta chains were read from a single sample in a study of Ad26.COV2.S vaccination and SARS-CoV-2 variants. Here immunoSEQ multiplex PCR was the method, and the copy in TCRdb shows in-frame clones only, minus some. The sample has 200,000 to 250,000 clones; 88% are singletons. Sample: peripheral blood, taken in a trial of Ad26.COV2.S vaccine versus placebo. The source of these receptors is a person between 18 and 65 years old who received the Ad26.COV2.S COVID-19 vaccine or a placebo. Both conserved end residues are part of each CDR3. The D gene is left open where the match is weak. Rows give clone size only sometimes, using once, few, many, or a class for an expanded clone.

D	V	size	J	DNA	CDR3
.	TRBV11-2	.	TRBJ1-1	TGTGCCAGCAGCAAAACCCACGGACAGCTCCTGGAAGCTTTCTTT	CASSKTHGQLLEAFF
TRBD1	TRBV28	.	TRBJ1-2	TGTGCCAGCAGCCCCGGACAGGTCGGCTACACCTTC	CASSPGQVGYTF
TRBD1	TRBV19	.	TRBJ2-4	TGTGCCAGTAGTAACAGGGGTGCCAAAAACATTCAGTACTTC	CASSNRGAKNIQYF
.	TRBV7-5	.	TRBJ1-6	TGTGCCAGAAGACTTGGACGGAGTAATAATTCACCCCTCCACTTT	CARRLGRSNNSPLHF
.	TRBV28	.	TRBJ1-5	TGTGCCAGCAGGGAGGGAAATCAGCCCCAGCATTTT	CASREGNQPQHF
TRBD2	TRBV6-2/TRBV6-3	.	TRBJ2-3	TGTGCCAGCAGCCGGATCCCCGGGACTAGCGGGACAGATACGCAGTATTTT	CASSRIPGTSGTDTQYF
.	TRBV5-1	.	TRBJ2-6	TGCGCCAGCAGCTTGGCGGCAGGGGCCTCTGGGGCCAACGTCCTGACTTTC	CASSLAAGASGANVLTF
.	TRBV3-1/TRBV3-2	.	TRBJ2-2	TGTGCCAGCAGCCAAGATTGGGGCGCCGGGGAGCTGTTTTTT	CASSQDWGAGELFF
TRBD2	TRBV7-6	.	TRBJ2-5	TGTGCCAGCAGCAGAAAGGGACTAGCGGGGATCCAAGAGACCCAGTACTTC	CASSRKGLAGIQETQYF
.	TRBV5-1	.	TRBJ2-3	TGCGCCAGCAGCCAGGTGGGGGGCGGCACAGATACGCAGTATTTT	CASSQVGGGTDTQYF
.	TRBV11-1	.	TRBJ2-3	TGTGCCAGCCAGTACGTAACGACAGATACGCAGTATTTT	CASQYVTTDTQYF
.	TRBV5-1	once	TRBJ2-4	TGCGCCAGCAGCTCGGGGACGGGGAAAGCCAAAAACATTCAGTACTTC	CASSSGTGKAKNIQYF
.	TRBV29-1	.	TRBJ2-1	TGCAGCGTTGAACCTGGATACAATGAGCAGTTCTTC	CSVEPGYNEQFF
.	TRBV9	.	TRBJ2-7	TGTGCCAGCGCATCAGGGACCGTCCCCTACGAGCAGTACTTC	CASASGTVPYEQYF
.	TRBV3-1/TRBV3-2	.	TRBJ1-2	TGTGCCAGCAGCCACATACGGAACTATGGCTACACCTTC	CASSHIRNYGYTF
.	TRBV3-1/TRBV3-2	.	TRBJ1-1	TGTGCCAGCAGCCAGGGAGGGACGTACCAAATGAACACTGAAGCTTTCTTT	CASSQGGTYQMNTEAFF
TRBD1	TRBV7-9	.	TRBJ2-5	TGTGCCAGCAGCTTCCCTACGTCAGGGGGAGAGACCCAGTACTTC	CASSFPTSGGETQYF
TRBD1	TRBV4-1	once	TRBJ1-3	TGCGCCAGCAGCCAACCCGGGACAGGCCTGGGGAACACCATATATTTT	CASSQPGTGLGNTIYF
TRBD1	TRBV7-2	.	TRBJ2-7	TGTGCCAGCAGCCCGGACAGGATGACCTACGAGCAGTACTTC	CASSPDRMTYEQYF
.	TRBV7-2	.	TRBJ2-7	TGTGCCAGCAGCTTGGTAGAGCGAAGGGAGCAGTACTTC	CASSLVERREQYF
TRBD1	TRBV3-1/TRBV3-2	.	TRBJ1-5	TGTGCCAGCAGCCTTCGGCCAGGAACAGGGGGTTTGGTGAATCAGCCCCAGCATTTT	CASSLRPGTGGLVNQPQHF
TRBD2	TRBV9	.	TRBJ2-7	TGTGCCAGCAGCCCCGAGATCGGGGGAGGGACCTACGAGCAGTACTTC	CASSPEIGGGTYEQYF
TRBD1	TRBV13	.	TRBJ1-6	TGTGCCAGCAGCGGCACCGGGACAGCGAATTCACCCCTCCACTTT	CASSGTGTANSPLHF
.	TRBV5-6	.	TRBJ1-2	TGTGCCAGCAGCTCCGTCGGGGGCGGCTATGGCTACACCTTC	CASSSVGGGYGYTF
.	TRBV6-1	.	TRBJ2-7	TGTGCCAGCAGTGAAGCTAAGGGGAACGGGTACTTC	CASSEAKGNGYF
.	TRBV24-1	.	TRBJ2-1	TGTGCCACCAGTGATTCCGGGATAGAGGGATACAATGAGCAGTTCTTC	CATSDSGIEGYNEQFF
TRBD2	TRBV11-3	.	TRBJ2-3	TGTGCCAGCAGCCTCGGGGGGGCAGGGAACGAGGTATTTACAGATACGCAGTATTTT	CASSLGGAGNEVFTDTQYF
TRBD1	TRBV28	.	TRBJ1-4	TGTGCCACCCCCCGAGAGGCAGGGGGCTTAGGGGCAACTAATGAAAAACTGTTTTTT	CATPREAGGLGATNEKLFF
.	TRBV6-6	.	TRBJ2-3	TGTGCCGTCCTGCGAAGGGACGCAAACACAGATACGCAGTATTTT	CAVLRRDANTDTQYF
.	TRBV9	few	TRBJ2-7	TGTGCCAGCAGCGCCCTAGTCCGCGGCGAGCAGTACTTC	CASSALVRGEQYF
TRBD2	TRBV9	.	TRBJ2-1	TGTGCCAGCAGCGTAGCCCTACTAGCGGGGCTCGACAATGAGCAGTTCTTC	CASSVALLAGLDNEQFF
.	TRBV28	.	TRBJ2-1	TGTGCCAGCAGTCAACGTAAGGATGAGCAGTTCTTC	CASSQRKDEQFF
TRBD1	TRBV2	once	TRBJ1-2	TGTGCCAGCACTCCGGACAGGGGTAGCTATGGCTACACCTTC	CASTPDRGSYGYTF
.	TRBV7-2	.	TRBJ2-6	TGTGCCAGCAGCTTCAACTCTGGGGCCAACGTCCTGACTTTC	CASSFNSGANVLTF
TRBD1	TRBV5-4	.	TRBJ1-3	TGTGCCAGCAGCTTGGGACAGGGCGGAAACACCATATATTTT	CASSLGQGGNTIYF
TRBD1	TRBV5-1	.	TRBJ2-7	TGCGCCAGCAGCTTGGATGACAGGGGGCTGAAGCAGTACTTC	CASSLDDRGLKQYF
TRBD1	TRBV7-2	.	TRBJ1-6	TGTGCCAGCAGCTTAGCCGGACAGGGGAATTCACCCCTCCACTTT	CASSLAGQGNSPLHF
.	TRBV11-2	few	TRBJ1-5	TGTGCCAGCAGCGCCGCGGGGTGGCCCCAGCATTTT	CASSAAGWPQHF
TRBD1	TRBV6-5	.	TRBJ2-2	TGTGCCAGCAGTTACGACAGGGGGACCGGGGAGCTGTTTTTT	CASSYDRGTGELFF
.	TRBV21-1	.	TRBJ1-2	TGTGCCAGCAGCAAAGACCCCAGTACCTATGGCTACACCTTC	CASSKDPSTYGYTF